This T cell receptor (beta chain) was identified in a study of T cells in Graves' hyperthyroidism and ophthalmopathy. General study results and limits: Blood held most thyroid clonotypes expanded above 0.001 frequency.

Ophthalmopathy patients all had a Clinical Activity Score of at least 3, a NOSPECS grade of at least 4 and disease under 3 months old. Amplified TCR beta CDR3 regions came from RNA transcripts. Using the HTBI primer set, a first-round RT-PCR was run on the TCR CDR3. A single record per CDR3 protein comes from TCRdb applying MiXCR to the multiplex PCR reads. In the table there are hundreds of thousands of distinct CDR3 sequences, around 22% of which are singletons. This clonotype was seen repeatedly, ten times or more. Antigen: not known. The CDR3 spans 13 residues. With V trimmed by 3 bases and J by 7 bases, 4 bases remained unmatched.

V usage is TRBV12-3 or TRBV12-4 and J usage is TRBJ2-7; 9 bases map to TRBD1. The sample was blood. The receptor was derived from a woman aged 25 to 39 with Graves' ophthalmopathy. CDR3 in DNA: TGTGCCAGCAGTTTTGGGACAGGGTGGGAGCAGTACTTC. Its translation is CASSFGTGWEQYF.